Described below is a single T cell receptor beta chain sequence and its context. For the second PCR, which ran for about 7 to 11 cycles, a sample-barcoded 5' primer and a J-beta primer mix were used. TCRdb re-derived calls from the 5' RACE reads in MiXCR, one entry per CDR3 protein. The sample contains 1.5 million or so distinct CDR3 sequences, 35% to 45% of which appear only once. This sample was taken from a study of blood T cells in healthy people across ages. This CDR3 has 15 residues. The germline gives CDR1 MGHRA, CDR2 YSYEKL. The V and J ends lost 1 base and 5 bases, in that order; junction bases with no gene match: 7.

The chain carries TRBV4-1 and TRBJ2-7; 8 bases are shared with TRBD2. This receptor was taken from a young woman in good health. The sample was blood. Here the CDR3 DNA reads TGCGCCAGCAGCCAAGCGATGACTAGCGAGGACGAGCAGTACTTC. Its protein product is CASSQAMTSEDEQYF.